This entry lists 17 T cell receptor beta chains sequenced from one sample in a study of multiple sclerosis patients with progressive multifocal leukoencephalopathy (dated by TCRdb to the late 2010s). Libraries were prepared through the immunoSEQ multiplex PCR assay. TCRdb took this table from immuneACCESS and kept in-frame rearrangements with V and J called. Such tables lack part of the clones; where checked against another copy, unresolved V genes explain under half of the gap, and the rest is unexplained. This sample has 29,000 or so clones in its table, and roughly 89% of those were observed once. Jointly, the top ten make up 1.5% of the sample. The time point label, read with the paper, signifies: more than five months of natalizumab therapy. The label giving this sample's treatment or condition can be read as: on natalizumab therapy at sampling. The source material was PBMCs, sampled from a patient treated with natalizumab. These receptor sequences come from a human donor with multiple sclerosis.

This chain joins TRBV4-3 and TRBJ2-5; 14 nucleotides line up with TRBD2. The length of the CDR3 is 15 residues. The V and J ends lost 5 bases and 5 bases, in that order; junction bases with no gene match: 4. Germline V gene data show CDR1 as LGHNA and CDR2 as YSLEER. For the CDR3, the DNA is TGCGCCAGCAGCATGACTAGCGGGAGGGGTGAGACCCAGTACTTC. This gives the protein CASSMTSGRGETQYF.

The gene calls are TRBV7-9 and TRBJ2-1, with 7 nucleotides matching TRBD2. Germline V gene lookup returns CDR1 SEHNR and CDR2 FQNEAQ (reference sequence). This CDR3 has 19 residues. V dropped 0 bases and J dropped 10; count of bases not matched to a gene: 21. In nucleotides, the CDR3 is TGTGCCAGCAGCTTAGCCGGAGCCGGGCTTCTGGCTAGCGGAGTGGAGCAGTTCTTC. Protein: CASSLAGAGLLASGVEQFF.

The chain employs TRBV4-3 and TRBJ1-2; the D is unclear. CDR3 size: 14 residues. Germline V gene lookup returns CDR1 LGHNA and CDR2 YSLEER. V was clipped by 0 bases and J by 4 bases, with 9 bases between them. The CDR3 DNA is TGCGCCAGCAGCCAAGATCTGCCTCCCTATGGCTACACCTTC. As protein: CASSQDLPPYGYTF.

This chain links TRBV6-1 with TRBJ1-6; no firm D call. The CDR3 runs to 14 residues. Germline V gene lookup returns CDR1 MNHNS and CDR2 SASEGT. Trimming removed 3 bases at V and 8 bases at J, with 11 bases between. This CDR3 reads CASSDREWYSPLHF. The CDR3 nucleotides are TGTGCCAGCAGTGACCGGGAGTGGTATTCACCCCTCCACTTT.

As DNA, the CDR3 is TGCAGCGTTGAAAGAGGGGGGACTTGGAAGCGGAGCTCCTACAATGAGCAGTTCTTC. Translating it yields CSVERGGTWKRSSYNEQFF. The chain employs TRBV29-1 and TRBJ2-1; D may match TRBD1 or TRBD2 (6 bases each). This CDR3 has 19 residues. Germline V gene sequence: CDR1 SQVTM, CDR2 ANQGSEA. V was pared by 2 bases and J by 0 bases, with 23 bases between.

This clone was recorded a few times. The chain recombines TRBV10-3 with TRBJ1-2; possibly TRBD1 for D (6 bases). Germline CDR1 is ENHRY and CDR2 is SYGVKD. The CDR3 has 13 amino acids. V lost 8 bases and J lost 3, with 13 bases in between. The CDR3 here is CAIRGAGDYGYTF. The CDR3 DNA reads as TGTGCCATCCGAGGGGCAGGGGACTATGGCTACACCTTC.

This rearrangement joins TRBV9 to TRBJ1-5; 8 bases align to TRBD1. CDR3 length: 15 residues. After removal of 3 bases from V and 0 bases from J, the junction contained 2 bases not matched to a gene. Germline CDR1 SGDLS, CDR2 YYNGEE. In DNA form, the CDR3 reads TGTGCCAGCAGCGCCACAGGGGGTAGCAATCAGCCCCAGCATTTT. It encodes CASSATGGSNQPQHF.

This clone appeared a single time. The J gene is TRBJ1-5, the V gene TRBV5-6; D possibly corresponds to TRBD1 (6 bases). CDR3 length: 17 amino acids. CDR1 is SGHDT, CDR2 YYEEEE, per germline. Trimming stripped 0 bases from V and 3 bases from J, with 16 bases between. The CDR3, as DNA: TGTGCCAGCAGCTTGGAAGGGGGTCGACGGGCCAATCAGCCCCAGCATTTT. It specifies CASSLEGGRRANQPQHF.

J is TRBJ2-5 and V is TRBV6-1; D could derive from TRBD1 or TRBD2 (6 bases each). The J call is in doubt because the DNA end fits TRBJ2-7 better. Germline-derived CDR1 and CDR2 are MNHNS and SASEGT. This CDR3 is 14 amino acids long. Here the CDR3 reads CASRGGTRIYEQYF. The CDR3 nucleotides are TGTGCCAGCAGAGGGGGGACCCGGATCTACGAGCAGTACTTC.

The V call is TRBV5-4, the J call TRBJ2-5; D is perhaps TRBD1 (5 bases). With 4 bases removed from V and 5 bases from J, the gap between germline ends came to 15 bases. Per germline, CDR1 SGHNT and CDR2 YYREEE (reference sequence). The CDR3 consists of 14 residues. The CDR3 sequence is CASSPTPGLETQYF. The CDR3 DNA sequence: TGTGCCAGCAGCCCGACCCCAGGGTTGGAGACCCAGTACTTC.

This clone was counted a few times. Germline and junction disagree at one end, which may indicate a read error. The rearrangement links TRBV5-6 to TRBJ1-3, with D unclear. Germline loops: CDR1 SGHDT, CDR2 YYEEEE. The CDR3 is 13 residues long. The CDR3 DNA sequence: TGTGCCAGCTCACAACCGGGCGGAAGCACCATATATTTT. This gives the protein CASSQPGGSTIYF.

Here the CDR3 DNA reads TGTGCCAGTAGGCCCAGGGGGAACACTGAAGCTTTCTTT. Protein sequence: CASRPRGNTEAFF. The chain has TRBV19 and TRBJ1-1; TRBD1 is a possible D gene (6 bases). Germline CDR1 is LNHDA and CDR2 is SQIVND (reference sequence). V was shortened by 6 bases and J by 1 base, with 9 bases between the two germline ends. The CDR3 has 13 amino acids. The whole variable domain, remainder taken from reference TRBV19 and TRBJ1-1, is DGGITQSPKYLFRKEGQNVTLSCEQNLNHDAMYWYRQDPGQGLRLIYYSQIVNDFQKGDIAEGYSVSREKKESFPLTVTSAQKNPTAFYLCASRPRGNTEAFFGQGTRLTVV.

The rearrangement uses TRBV6-5 and TRBJ2-7; TRBD2 might be the D (5 bases). V was trimmed by 6 bases and J by 1 base, leaving 16 bases between them. Germline lookup yields CDR1 MNHEY and CDR2 SVGAGI. The CDR3 contains 15 residues. CDR3 sequence: CASSSYLAGSYEQYF. CDR3 DNA: TGTGCCAGCAGCTCCTATCTAGCTGGTTCCTACGAGCAGTACTTC.

The J gene is TRBJ2-7, the V gene TRBV6-5; D is unresolved. This CDR3 is built from 13 residues. V was cut by 8 bases and J by 6 bases, with 17 bases left in between. Germline V lookup: CDR1 MNHEY, CDR2 SVGAGI. The chain's CDR3 is CASRLVGSAEQYF. The CDR3 DNA follows: TGTGCCAGCCGTTTGGTGGGGTCGGCCGAGCAGTACTTC.

This clone was counted a few times. DNA of the CDR3: TGCGCCAGCAGCCTATTAGCGGGAGCATCAGATACGCAGTATTTT. Encoded protein: CASSLLAGASDTQYF. The rearrangement links TRBV4-3 to TRBJ2-3; 9 bases line up with TRBD2. V was pared by 4 bases and J by 4 bases, with 6 bases of the junction left unmatched. CDR1 LGHNA and CDR2 YSLEER come from the germline V gene. This CDR3 is 15 amino acids long.

In this sample, this clone turned up once. The chain combines TRBV19 with TRBJ1-5, with D possibly being TRBD1 (6 bases). Germline CDR1 reads LNHDA; CDR2 reads SQIVND (reference sequence). CDR3 length equals 15 residues. V lost 6 bases and J lost 6, with 18 bases in between. In DNA, the CDR3 is TGTGCCAGTAGGCAAGGGACAAGTGAAGTTCAGCCCCAGCATTTT. It specifies CASRQGTSEVQPQHF.

This clone has a single count. This rearrangement joins TRBV30 to TRBJ1-2, with D maybe TRBD1 (5 bases). Germline lookup yields CDR1 GTSNPN and CDR2 SVGIG (reference sequence). Deletions cut 8 bases from V and 10 bases from J, with 23 bases between. The CDR3 consists of 13 residues. The CDR3 sequence is CAGHAGQGLFYTF. Written as DNA, the CDR3 is TGTGCCGGACACGCCGGGCAGGGATTATTCTACACCTTC.